This TCR beta chain was sequenced for a study of blood T cell repertoires in COVID-19. Across the study: Recovered participants had two consecutive negative NP/OP PCR tests, healthcare professional clearance, or symptom resolution.

Repertoires were generated with immunoSEQ multiplex PCR, while TCRdb's copy carries only in-frame clones and drops some. The sample holds about 400,000 clones; around 87% are singletons and the top ten take about 1.9%. Germline V gene data show CDR1 as SGDLS and CDR2 as YYNGEE. Trimming pared 0 bases from V and 5 bases from J, leaving 8 bases between. The CDR3 runs to 14 residues. The TCR sequence derives from a man aged 40-55 years in a cohort exposed to, infected with or recovered from COVID-19 (not recorded which). The chain is built from TRBV9 and TRBJ2-2; D uncertain. The sample was PBMCs or T cells enriched from blood (not recorded which). The CDR3 reads CASSVAGGTGELFF. CDR3 nucleotides: TGTGCCAGCAGCGTAGCGGGTGGAACCGGGGAGCTGTTTTTT.